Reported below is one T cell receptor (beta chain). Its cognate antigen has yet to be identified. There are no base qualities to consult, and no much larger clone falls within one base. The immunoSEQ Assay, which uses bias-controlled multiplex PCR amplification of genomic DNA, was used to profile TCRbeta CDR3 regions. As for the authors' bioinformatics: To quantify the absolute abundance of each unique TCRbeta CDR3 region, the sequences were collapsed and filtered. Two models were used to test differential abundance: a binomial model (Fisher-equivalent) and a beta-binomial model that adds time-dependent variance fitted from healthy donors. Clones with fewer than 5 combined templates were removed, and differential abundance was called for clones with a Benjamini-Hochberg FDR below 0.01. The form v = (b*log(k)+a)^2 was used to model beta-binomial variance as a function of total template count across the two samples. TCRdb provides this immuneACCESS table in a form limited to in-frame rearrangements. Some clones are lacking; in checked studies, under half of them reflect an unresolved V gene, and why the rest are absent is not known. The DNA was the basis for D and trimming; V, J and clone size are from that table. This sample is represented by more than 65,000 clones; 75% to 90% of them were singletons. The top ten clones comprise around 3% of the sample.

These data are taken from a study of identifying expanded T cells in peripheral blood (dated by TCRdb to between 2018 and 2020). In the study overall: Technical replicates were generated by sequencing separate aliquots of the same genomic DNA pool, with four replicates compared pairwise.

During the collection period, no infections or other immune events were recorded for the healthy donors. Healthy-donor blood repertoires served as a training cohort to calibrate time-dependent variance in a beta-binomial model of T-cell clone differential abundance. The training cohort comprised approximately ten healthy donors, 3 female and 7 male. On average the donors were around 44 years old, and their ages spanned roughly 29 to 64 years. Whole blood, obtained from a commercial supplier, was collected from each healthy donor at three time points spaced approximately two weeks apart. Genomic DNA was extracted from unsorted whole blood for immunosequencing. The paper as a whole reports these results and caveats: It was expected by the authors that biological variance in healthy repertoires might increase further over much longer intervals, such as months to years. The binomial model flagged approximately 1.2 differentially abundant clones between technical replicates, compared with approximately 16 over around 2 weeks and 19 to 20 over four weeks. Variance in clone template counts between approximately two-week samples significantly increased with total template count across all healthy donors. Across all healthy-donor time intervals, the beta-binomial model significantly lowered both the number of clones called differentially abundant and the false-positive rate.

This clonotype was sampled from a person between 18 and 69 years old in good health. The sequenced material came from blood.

Here the CDR3 is given as CASSSHYEQYF. The DNA is TGTGCCAGCAGCTCTCACTACGAGCAGTACTTC. Rearrangement joined TRBV5-5 to TRBJ2-7, with the D gene uncertain. The CDR3 has 11 amino acids, counting the end cysteine and phenylalanine. The DNA shown is the 33-base CDR3, in frame from base 1. The germline ends are 4 bases apart after V is trimmed by 3 bases and J by 3 bases. In the germline V gene (reference sequence), CDR1 corresponds to SGHKS and CDR2 to YYEKEE. With all but the CDR3 taken from the reference TRBV5-5 and TRBJ2-7 genes, the full variable domain is: DAGVTQSPTHLIKTRGQQVTLRCSPISGHKSVSWYQQVLGQGPQFIFQYYEKEERGRGNFPDRFSARQFPNYSSELNVNALLLGDSALYLCASSSHYEQYFGPGTRLTVT.